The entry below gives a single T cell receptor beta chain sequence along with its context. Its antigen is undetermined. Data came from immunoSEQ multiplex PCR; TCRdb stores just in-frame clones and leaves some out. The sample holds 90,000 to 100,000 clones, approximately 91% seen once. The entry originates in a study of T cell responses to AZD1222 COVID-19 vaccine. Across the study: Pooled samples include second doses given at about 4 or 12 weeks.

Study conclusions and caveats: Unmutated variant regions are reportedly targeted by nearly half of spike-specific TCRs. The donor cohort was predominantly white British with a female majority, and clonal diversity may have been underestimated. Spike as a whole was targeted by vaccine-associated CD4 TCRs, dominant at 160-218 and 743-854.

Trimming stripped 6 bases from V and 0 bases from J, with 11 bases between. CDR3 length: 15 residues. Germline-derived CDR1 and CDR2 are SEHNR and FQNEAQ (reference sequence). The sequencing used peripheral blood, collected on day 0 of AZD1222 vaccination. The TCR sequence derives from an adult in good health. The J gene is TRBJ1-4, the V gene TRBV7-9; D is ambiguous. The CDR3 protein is CASSIRMATNEKLFF. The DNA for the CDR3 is TGTGCCAGCAGTATAAGAATGGCAACTAATGAAAAACTGTTTTTT.